Below are 11 T cell receptor beta chains sequenced from a single sample in a study of blood T cell repertoires in COVID-19. Profiling relied on immunoSEQ multiplex PCR, and the TCRdb table lists in-frame clones only, not all of them. Of about 46,000 clones detected, 86% appear once; the ten largest clones hold just over 3%. The sequenced sample was PBMCs or T cells enriched from blood (not recorded which). The receptors here all came from a woman in her fifties or sixties who had recovered from COVID-19.

This sequence joins TRBV7-2 and TRBJ1-3; no definite D call. Germline CDR1 is SGHTA and CDR2 is FQGNSA. Trimming stripped 4 bases from V and 2 bases from J, with 6 bases between. This CDR3 is 13 amino acids long. The CDR3 region has the DNA TGTGCCAGCAGCTCGCGAACTGGAAACACCATATATTTT. This sequence encodes CASSSRTGNTIYF.

The J gene is TRBJ1-2, the V gene TRBV29-1, with TRBD1 as a possible D gene (6 bases). Trimming pared 3 bases from V and 3 bases from J, leaving 11 bases between. CDR1 SQVTM and CDR2 ANQGSEA come from the germline V gene. The CDR3 consists of 13 residues. The CDR3 region has the DNA TGCAGCGTTGATGCAGGGGCGGACTATGGCTACACCTTC. This gives the protein CSVDAGADYGYTF.

The V and J genes are TRBV7-2 and TRBJ2-7, with D tentatively TRBD2 (5 bases). Between the trimmed V and J ends, which lost 6 bases and 8 bases, there was a span of 20 bases. The germline CDR1 and CDR2 sequences are SGHTA and FQGNSA. The CDR3 loop spans 14 amino acids. This chain's CDR3 is CASSPPLGGSQQYF. The CDR3 bases are TGTGCCAGCAGTCCGCCCCTCGGAGGTTCGCAGCAGTACTTC.

The chain couples TRBV18 to TRBJ1-1; weak D call: TRBD1 (5 bases). This CDR3 is built from 12 residues. In germline, CDR1 is KGHSH, CDR2 LQKENI. V lost 6 bases to trimming and J lost 7 bases, with 12 bases between them. The CDR3 reads CASSLGVVEAFF. The CDR3 bases are TGTGCCAGCTCCCTAGGGGTGGTTGAAGCTTTCTTT.

Turning to this clone: Other DNA sequences within the sample encode an identical CDR3. The CDR3 spells CASSIEAGYPYNEQFF. CDR3 coding DNA: TGTGCCAGTAGTATAGAAGCGGGATACCCCTACAATGAGCAGTTCTTC. The V call is TRBV19, the J call TRBJ2-1, with TRBD2 matching 7 bases. After removal of 0 bases from V and 2 bases from J, the junction contained 4 bases not matched to a gene. The length of the CDR3 is 16 residues. Germline lookup yields CDR1 LNHDA and CDR2 SQIVND (reference sequence).

J is TRBJ2-7 and V is TRBV5-1, with 8 bases lining up with TRBD2. The CDR3 is made up of 18 amino acids. From germline, CDR1 is SGHRS and CDR2 YFSETQ. V was pared by 3 bases and J by 0 bases, with 14 bases of the junction left unmatched. The CDR3: CASSWAPNPRGGSYEQYF. The DNA for the CDR3 is TGCGCCAGCAGCTGGGCACCCAATCCACGGGGGGGCTCCTACGAGCAGTACTTC.

The chain couples TRBV6-4 to TRBJ1-1, with D possibly being TRBD1 (6 bases). CDR1 and CDR2 from the germline V gene are MRHNA and SNTAGT. The CDR3 consists of 18 residues. V shed 4 bases and J shed 0 bases, with 21 bases lying between them. The CDR3 protein is CASSGNGGATTLNTEAFF. The CDR3 DNA reads TGTGCCAGCAGTGGTAATGGGGGCGCCACTACCTTGAACACTGAAGCTTTCTTT.

The chain joins TRBV7-2 to TRBJ1-1, with D uncertain. The CDR3 is made up of 14 amino acids. Germline V gene lookup returns CDR1 SGHTA and CDR2 FQGNSA. Trimming cost V 0 bases and J 4 bases, with 9 bases left between them. The CDR3 is CASSLARIATEAFF. As DNA, the CDR3 is TGTGCCAGCAGCTTAGCGCGAATCGCCACTGAAGCTTTCTTT.

The genes are TRBV19 and TRBJ1-1; TRBD1 matches at 9 bases. This CDR3 is 13 amino acids long. The V and J ends lost 10 bases and 4 bases, in that order; junction bases with no gene match: 7. CDR1 and CDR2 from the germline V gene are LNHDA and SQIVND (reference sequence). In DNA, the CDR3 is TGTGCCACCCGGATACAGGGGGCCACTGAAGCTTTCTTT. It is translated as CATRIQGATEAFF.

This rearrangement joins TRBV5-6 to TRBJ2-7; D may be TRBD1 (6 bases). Between the trimmed V and J ends, which lost 4 bases and 4 bases, there was a span of 18 bases. Germline assignment: CDR1 SGHDT and CDR2 YYEEEE. CDR3 size: 15 residues. CDR3 DNA sequence: TGTGCCAGCAGCCCCAGACAGGTCCATTGGTACGAGCAGTACTTC. Encoded protein: CASSPRQVHWYEQYF. Filled out from reference TRBV5-6 and TRBJ2-7, the complete variable domain reads DAGVTQSPTHLIKTRGQQVTLRCSPKSGHDTVSWYQQALGQGPQFIFQYYEEEERQRGNFPDRFSGHQFPNYSSELNVNALLLGDSALYLCASSPRQVHWYEQYFGPGTRLTVT.

The chain links TRBV7-2 to TRBJ1-2; D gene uncertain. CDR1 SGHTA and CDR2 FQGNSA come from the germline V gene. The CDR3 contains 13 residues. V lost 6 bases and J lost 8, with 16 bases in between. CDR3: CASRYQTGTGYTF. DNA of the CDR3: TGTGCCAGCAGATATCAGACTGGAACGGGCTACACCTTC.